The TCR beta chain under discussion was sequenced for a study of T-cell reconstitution after alpha-beta-depleted transplantation in children. The authors prepared the TCRbeta library with unique molecular identifiers. TCRdb reprocessed the PCR reads via MiXCR and lists one record per CDR3 protein. The sample lists about 610,000 distinct CDR3 sequences, 8% to 11% occurring once. The CDR3 loop spans 15 amino acids. Trimming at V came to 2 bases and at J to 7 bases, leaving 5 bases not matched to a gene. Germline V gives CDR1 SGHTA, CDR2 FQGNSA. The sequences come from PBMCs from the stem cell graft donor, collected from the stem cell graft. V gene TRBV7-2 combines with J gene TRBJ2-7; TRBD2 agrees at 13 bases. The sequence was collected from a human donor who donated a stem cell graft to a child with acute myeloid leukemia. The CDR3 sequence is CASSLRLAGGREQYF. The CDR3 coding sequence is TGTGCCAGCAGCTTAAGACTAGCGGGAGGTCGAGAGCAGTACTTC. Full variable domain (outside the CDR3, taken from reference TRBV7-2 and TRBJ2-7): GAGVSQSPSNKVTEKGKDVELRCDPISGHTALYWYRQSLGQGLEFLIYFQGNSAPDKSGLPSDRFSAERTGGSVSTLTIQRTQQEDSAVYLCASSLRLAGGREQYFGPGTRLTVT.